What follows are 8 T cell receptor beta chains derived from one specimen sequenced in a study of blood T cell repertoires in COVID-19. This table comes from immunoSEQ multiplex PCR, and its TCRdb copy is limited to in-frame clones, with some not included. The sample records over 250,000 clones, approximately 89% being singletons. The sequenced sample was peripheral blood. The source is a woman aged 30 to 39 with COVID-19, enrolled during active disease.

The V gene is TRBV5-4, the J gene TRBJ1-6; D remains ambiguous. From germline, CDR1 is SGHNT and CDR2 YYREEE (reference sequence). The V gene lost 2 bases and the J gene lost 9 bases, with 12 bases spanning the gap. The CDR3 totals 14 residues. CDR3 DNA sequence: TGTGCCAGCAGCTTACGAGAGACTAGTTCACCCCTCCACTTT. Residues: CASSLRETSSPLHF.

This sequence joins TRBV19 and TRBJ1-1; TRBD1 might be the D (6 bases). There are 18 residues in the CDR3. Germline V CDR1 and CDR2: LNHDA, SQIVND (reference sequence). V was shortened by 6 bases and J by 1 base, with 24 bases between the two germline ends. Written as DNA, the CDR3 is TGTGCCAGTAGCCGACGCCTTAATTCGGGACAAGCGAACACTGAAGCTTTCTTT. Translated, it gives CASSRRLNSGQANTEAFF.

This chain joins TRBV6-4 and TRBJ1-5; weak D call: TRBD1 (6 bases). The germline V gene encodes CDR1 MRHNA and CDR2 SNTAGT. This CDR3 is built from 15 residues. The V and J ends lost 3 bases and 3 bases respectively, with 12 bases between them. The CDR3 sequence: CASSEVAGANQPQHF. The CDR3 bases are TGTGCCAGCAGTGAAGTTGCAGGGGCCAATCAGCCCCAGCATTTT.

The chain is built from TRBV10-1 and TRBJ2-1; 8 bases fit TRBD2. V was clipped by 0 bases and J by 15 bases; unmatched bases: 4. There are 12 residues in the CDR3. The germline V gene has CDR1 WNHNN and CDR2 SYGVQD (reference sequence). CDR3 residues: CASSESLAGLFF. CDR3 bases: TGCGCCAGCAGTGAGTCGTTAGCGGGGCTGTTCTTC.

The chain employs TRBV5-1 and TRBJ2-2, with D possibly matching TRBD2 (5 bases). Germline CDR1 is SGHRS and CDR2 is YFSETQ. The CDR3 has 18 amino acids. Trimming shortened V by 0 bases and J by 3 bases, and 18 bases separated the two germline ends. CDR3 in amino acids: CASSLELGIAIYTGELFF. The DNA for the CDR3 is TGCGCCAGCAGCTTGGAGCTCGGAATAGCGATTTACACCGGGGAGCTGTTTTTT.

V and J are TRBV13 and TRBJ2-1, with a possible D match to TRBD1 (5 bases). This CDR3 region has 16 residues. Per germline, CDR1 PRHDT and CDR2 FYEKMQ (reference sequence). V lost 2 bases, J lost 2 bases, and 13 bases lay in between. The CDR3 DNA follows: TGTGCCAGCAGCTTAAATAGTGGCAGGGCCTACAATGAGCAGTTCTTC. Translation: CASSLNSGRAYNEQFF.

This clone has more than one count but fewer than ten. The same CDR3 is also encoded by other DNA sequences in this sample. The chain combines TRBV5-4 with TRBJ2-7; TRBD1 matches at 11 bases. CDR1 is SGHNT, CDR2 YYREEE, per germline (reference sequence). This CDR3 spans 14 amino acids. The trim removed 4 bases at V and 3 bases at J, leaving 3 bases unmatched. The CDR3 spells CASSADRGHYEQYF. DNA of the CDR3: TGTGCCAGCAGCGCGGACAGGGGGCACTACGAGCAGTACTTC.

In the case of this clone: Distinct nucleotide sequences in the sample also encode this CDR3. The rearrangement uses TRBV10-3 and TRBJ1-1; TRBD1 matches at 8 bases. Losses at the gene ends were 2 bases for V and 5 bases for J; bases not matched to a gene: 4. This CDR3 spans 14 amino acids. Germline V gene sequence: CDR1 ENHRY, CDR2 SYGVKD. This CDR3 is CAISEGQGGTEAFF. The CDR3 DNA follows: TGTGCCATCAGTGAGGGACAGGGAGGGACTGAAGCTTTCTTT.